This entry lists 9 T cell receptor beta chains sequenced from one sample in a study of T cells expressing NK-cell markers. TCRdb reprocessed the 5' RACE reads and stores each CDR3 protein as one record, lacking DNA. The table counts about 550,000 distinct CDR3 sequences; 3% to 4.5% lies in the top ten. Input material: blood T cells: a sorted CD56 or NKG2C T cell subset, CD4+ or CD8+ T cells, or bulk PBMC T cells (not recorded which). Receptors were obtained from a man aged 18 to 29 in good health.

The CDR3 is CASSDTQGQGRNGYTF. The gene calls are TRBV5-1 and TRBJ1-2; without DNA, the TCRdb call of TRBD1 cannot be checked. CDR1 is SGHRS and CDR2 is YFSETQ in the germline V gene. CDR3 size: 16 residues.

This chain joins TRBV20-1 and TRBJ1-5; TCRdb proposes TRBD1, but this gene call is untestable without DNA. There are 12 residues in the CDR3. Germline loops: CDR1 DFQATT, CDR2 SNEGSKA (reference sequence). The CDR3 is CSARMGGQPQHF.

J is TRBJ2-1 and V is TRBV5-1. Germline V gives CDR1 SGHRS, CDR2 YFSETQ. The CDR3 is 12 residues long. CDR3: CASSFQSGEQFF.

The genes are TRBV30 and TRBJ2-5. Germline V lookup: CDR1 GTSNPN, CDR2 SVGIG (reference sequence). The CDR3 loop spans 15 amino acids. CDR3 loop: CAWSVRRQGQETQYF.

The chain combines TRBV7-9 with TRBJ2-5; the D gene TCRdb calls, TRBD2, cannot be checked with no DNA. CDR3 size: 15 residues. From germline, CDR1 is SEHNR and CDR2 FQNEAQ (reference sequence). The CDR3 here is CASSGKLAGVETQYF.

The chain has TRBV7-6 and TRBJ2-2; TCRdb lists TRBD1, though no DNA is available to test this call. Germline CDR1 reads SGHVS; CDR2 reads FNYEAQ. The CDR3 spans 16 residues. The CDR3 reads CASSGHRGLDTGELFF.

The gene calls are TRBV6-1 and TRBJ1-2; the TRBD1 assignment by TCRdb is unverifiable without DNA. The CDR3 runs to 13 residues. Germline CDR1 MNHNS, CDR2 SASEGT. The CDR3 sequence: CASTSPPLYGYTF.

The gene calls are TRBV12-3 or TRBV12-4 and TRBJ2-2; TCRdb's D gene call, TRBD2, goes unchecked for lack of DNA. The CDR3 extends over 17 amino acids. This chain's CDR3 is CASSKTSGRVIGGELFF.

The chain joins TRBV5-1 to TRBJ2-5; the D call from TCRdb, TRBD1, cannot be confirmed without DNA. Germline lookup yields CDR1 SGHRS and CDR2 YFSETQ. This CDR3 has 17 residues. CDR3 residues: CASSLDGTGGVKETQYF. The variable domain in full, completed from reference TRBV5-1 and TRBJ2-5, reads KAGVTQTPRYLIKTRGQQVTLSCSPISGHRSVSWYQQTPGQGLQFLFEYFSETQRNKGNFPGRFSGRQFSNSRSEMNVSTLELGDSALYLCASSLDGTGGVKETQYFGPGTRLLVL.